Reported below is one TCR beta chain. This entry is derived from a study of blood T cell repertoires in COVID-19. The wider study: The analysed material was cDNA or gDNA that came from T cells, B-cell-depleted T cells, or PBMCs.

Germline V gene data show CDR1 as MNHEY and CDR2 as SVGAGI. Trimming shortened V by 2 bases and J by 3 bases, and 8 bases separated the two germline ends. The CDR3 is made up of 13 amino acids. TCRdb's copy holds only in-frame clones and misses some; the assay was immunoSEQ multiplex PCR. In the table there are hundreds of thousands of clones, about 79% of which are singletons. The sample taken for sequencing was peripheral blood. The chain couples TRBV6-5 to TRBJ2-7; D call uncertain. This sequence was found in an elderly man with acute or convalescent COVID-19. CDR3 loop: CASSYDRVYEQYF. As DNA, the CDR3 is TGTGCCAGCAGTTACGATCGGGTCTACGAGCAGTACTTC.